This T cell receptor beta chain was recorded in a study of Ad26.COV2.S vaccination and SARS-CoV-2 variants. J lost 6 bases, V lost 3 bases, and 15 bases had no gene match. CDR1 is MDHEN and CDR2 is SYDVKM in the germline V gene. The CDR3 runs 19 residues. Sequenced by immunoSEQ multiplex PCR; TCRdb stores in-frame clones only, minus some. The sample comprises about 410,000 clones, around 91% of which are singletons, and approximately 1.9% rests with the top ten. The treatment here: 19 received Ad26.COV2.S at low or high dose, single or two shots; about 5 received placebo; per-sample allocation not given. Day 63 after the first vaccine or placebo injection was the time point for sampling. Recruitment in Boston yielded a donor of adult age, 18-55 years.

The sample in question was peripheral blood, obtained in a trial of Ad26.COV2.S vaccine versus placebo. V usage is TRBV28 and J usage is TRBJ1-5; 12 bases are a match to TRBD1. The receptor was isolated from a person between 18 and 60 years old who received the Ad26.COV2.S COVID-19 vaccine or a placebo. Written as DNA, the CDR3 is TGTGCCAGCAGTTTTTTACAATTCCGGGACAGGGGGCAAGGTCAGCCCCAGCATTTT. Translated, it gives CASSFLQFRDRGQGQPQHF.